The rows below give T cell receptor beta chains drawn from one sample of a study of CD8+ T cells in alopecia areata. Method: immunoSEQ multiplex PCR; TCRdb's copy keeps in-frame clones and lacks some. The table lists more than 100,000 clones, approximately 52% of them singletons. The sequencing input was CD4+ T cells sorted from blood. Receptor source: a human donor in good health. The CDR3 runs from the conserved cysteine through the conserved F or W. Fields, in order: clone size, J gene, V gene, D gene, CDR3 DNA, CDR3 protein. A D gene is named only where the DNA matches it firmly. Rows give clone size only sometimes, using once, few, many, or a class for an expanded clone.

abundance: -
j_gene: TRBJ2-7
v_gene: TRBV30
d_gene: -
CDR3nt: TGTGCCTGGAGAGGGAACTCCTACGAGCAGTACTTC
CDR3aa: CAWRGNSYEQYF

abundance: few
j_gene: TRBJ1-2
v_gene: TRBV29-1
d_gene: -
CDR3nt: TGCAGCGTTGAGCGGTTATCAGACAGGAGGAATGGCTACACCTTC
CDR3aa: CSVERLSDRRNGYTF

abundance: -
j_gene: TRBJ1-1
v_gene: TRBV30
d_gene: TRBD1
CDR3nt: TGTGCCTGGAGTCGGTACCGACAGGGGTACACTGAAGCTTTCTTT
CDR3aa: CAWSRYRQGYTEAFF

abundance: few
j_gene: TRBJ2-5
v_gene: TRBV7-2
d_gene: -
CDR3nt: TGTGCCAGCAGCCCGCAAGAGACCCAGTACTTC
CDR3aa: CASSPQETQYF

abundance: -
j_gene: TRBJ1-1
v_gene: TRBV5-1
d_gene: -
CDR3nt: TGCGCCAGCAGCTTGCCAGAAGGGGACACTGAAGCTTTCTTT
CDR3aa: CASSLPEGDTEAFF

abundance: few
j_gene: TRBJ1-1
v_gene: TRBV30
d_gene: TRBD1
CDR3nt: TGTGCCTGGAGTGTACTCTCAAACAGGGGGAACACTGAAGCTTTCTTT
CDR3aa: CAWSVLSNRGNTEAFF

abundance: few
j_gene: TRBJ1-4
v_gene: TRBV7-2
d_gene: -
CDR3nt: TGTGCCAGCAGCCTACTGGGGGATGAAAAACTGTTTTTT
CDR3aa: CASSLLGDEKLFF

abundance: -
j_gene: TRBJ2-7
v_gene: TRBV5-6
d_gene: TRBD1
CDR3nt: TGTGCCAGCAGCTTTGCCGGGACAGGGTATTACGAGCAGTACTTC
CDR3aa: CASSFAGTGYYEQYF

abundance: -
j_gene: TRBJ2-6
v_gene: TRBV10-2
d_gene: -
CDR3nt: TGCGCCAGCCTGATTCGCTCTGGGGCCAACGTCCTGACTTTC
CDR3aa: CASLIRSGANVLTF

abundance: -
j_gene: TRBJ2-2
v_gene: TRBV30
d_gene: -
CDR3nt: TGTGCCTGCACGGCTGGGGGTCTGAACACCGGGGAGCTGTTTTTT
CDR3aa: CACTAGGLNTGELFF

abundance: -
j_gene: TRBJ2-5
v_gene: TRBV30
d_gene: -
CDR3nt: TGTGCCTGGAGTCCTCTGGTGGGGACCCAGTACTTC
CDR3aa: CAWSPLVGTQYF

abundance: few
j_gene: TRBJ2-2
v_gene: TRBV11-2
d_gene: -
CDR3nt: TGTGCCAGCAGCCTAACCCAGAACACCGGGGAGCTGTTTTTT
CDR3aa: CASSLTQNTGELFF

abundance: -
j_gene: TRBJ2-5
v_gene: TRBV5-1
d_gene: -
CDR3nt: TGCGCCAGCACCCTACGACAGGCCGAGGAAGAGACCCAGTACTTC
CDR3aa: CASTLRQAEEETQYF

abundance: -
j_gene: TRBJ2-7
v_gene: TRBV5-1
d_gene: TRBD2
CDR3nt: TGCGCCAGCAGCGTTGGTAGCGGGGGCGGCTACGAGCAGTACTTC
CDR3aa: CASSVGSGGGYEQYF

abundance: -
j_gene: TRBJ1-3
v_gene: TRBV7-2
d_gene: -
CDR3nt: TGTGCCAGCAGCCGGACGTTAAACACCATATATTTT
CDR3aa: CASSRTLNTIYF

abundance: few
j_gene: TRBJ2-4
v_gene: TRBV7-9
d_gene: -
CDR3nt: TGTGCCAGCAGCCTCGGGACAAACGAAGCCAAAAACATTCAGTACTTC
CDR3aa: CASSLGTNEAKNIQYF

abundance: few
j_gene: TRBJ2-1
v_gene: TRBV29-1
d_gene: TRBD2
CDR3nt: TGCAGCGTTGTTAGCGGGGGGCGGCATGAGCAGTTCTTC
CDR3aa: CSVVSGGRHEQFF

abundance: few
j_gene: TRBJ2-1
v_gene: TRBV11-2
d_gene: -
CDR3nt: TGTGCCAGCAGCTTAGATCTGGGTAGCCTCTACAATGAGCAGTTCTTC
CDR3aa: CASSLDLGSLYNEQFF

abundance: -
j_gene: TRBJ2-6
v_gene: TRBV5-1
d_gene: -
CDR3nt: TGCGCCAGCAGCTTGGTGGCGGGCCCTGGGGCCAACGTCCTGACTTTC
CDR3aa: CASSLVAGPGANVLTF

abundance: -
j_gene: TRBJ1-4
v_gene: TRBV9
d_gene: -
CDR3nt: TGTGCCAGCAGCGTATCTTCCGGGGACGATGAAAAACTGTTTTTT
CDR3aa: CASSVSSGDDEKLFF

abundance: -
j_gene: TRBJ2-7
v_gene: TRBV28
d_gene: TRBD1
CDR3nt: TGTGCCACGAACAGGGGTTCCTACGAGCAGTACTTC
CDR3aa: CATNRGSYEQYF

abundance: once
j_gene: TRBJ2-7
v_gene: TRBV29-1
d_gene: -
CDR3nt: TGCAGCGTTGAAGATGATGGGACGGGGGCCTACGAGCAGTACTTC
CDR3aa: CSVEDDGTGAYEQYF

abundance: few
j_gene: TRBJ1-6
v_gene: TRBV27
d_gene: TRBD1
CDR3nt: TGTGCCAGCAGCAGCCCAGGGGGGGCCTATAATTCACCCCTCCACTTT
CDR3aa: CASSSPGGAYNSPLHF

abundance: -
j_gene: TRBJ1-2
v_gene: TRBV25-1
d_gene: -
CDR3nt: TGTGCCAGCAGCAGGGGCTATGGCTACACCTTC
CDR3aa: CASSRGYGYTF

abundance: few
j_gene: TRBJ2-7
v_gene: TRBV18
d_gene: TRBD1
CDR3nt: TGTGCCAGCTCACCACCGTCAAGGGGGCAGCGGATCCAGTACTTC
CDR3aa: CASSPPSRGQRIQYF

abundance: once
j_gene: TRBJ2-2
v_gene: TRBV30
d_gene: TRBD1
CDR3nt: TGTGCCTGGAGTGTCCAAACAGGGGGCTACCGGGAGCTGTTTTTT
CDR3aa: CAWSVQTGGYRELFF

abundance: -
j_gene: TRBJ2-5
v_gene: TRBV4-1
d_gene: -
CDR3nt: TGCGCCAGCAGCCAAGATTGGATTAGCCAGATCGGGGAGACCCAGTACTTC
CDR3aa: CASSQDWISQIGETQYF

abundance: -
j_gene: TRBJ2-7
v_gene: TRBV6-5
d_gene: TRBD1
CDR3nt: TGTGCCAGCAAGTTTGGGACAGGGGTCTACGAGCAGTACTTC
CDR3aa: CASKFGTGVYEQYF

abundance: few
j_gene: TRBJ1-1
v_gene: TRBV19
d_gene: -
CDR3nt: TGTGCCAGCGGAACGACAGAAGCTTTCTTT
CDR3aa: CASGTTEAFF

abundance: once
j_gene: TRBJ1-3
v_gene: TRBV6-5
d_gene: -
CDR3nt: TGTGCCAGCAGTTTCCCAGGGGGAAACACCATATATTTT
CDR3aa: CASSFPGGNTIYF

abundance: few
j_gene: TRBJ2-2
v_gene: TRBV7-2
d_gene: -
CDR3nt: TGTGCCAGCAGCTTAGTGGAGACCGGGGAGCTGTTTTTT
CDR3aa: CASSLVETGELFF